The source of this T cell receptor beta chain is a study of CD8 T cells in ankylosing spondylitis. Study-level results: A motif in TCR beta, a set of under ten highly homologous variants, appeared characteristic of ankylosing spondylitis blood. A number of the motif variants had already been described in reactive arthritis synovial fluid and blood. Disease-linked clones bore a CD8+ phenotype, appearing relatively rarely in peripheral blood. Disease-linked clones reportedly showed significant enrichment in matched ankylosing spondylitis synovial fluid.

Quantitative 5'-RACE was performed with molecular barcodes, and it yielded the TCR beta libraries. TCRdb reanalysed the 5' RACE reads using MiXCR and keeps one entry per CDR3 protein. Here the sample spans around 440,000 distinct CDR3 sequences, 17% being singletons. In the case of this clonotype: The antigen remains unidentified.

The CDR3 totals 13 residues. With 1 base clipped from V and 5 bases from J, the junction kept 0 bases outside the gene matches. Germline CDR1 SGHTA, CDR2 FQGNSA. This chain joins TRBV7-2 and TRBJ2-7; 9 nucleotides agree with TRBD2. The sample was blood, either unsorted or a sorted T cell fraction (not recorded which). This clonotype was obtained from a male donor with ankylosing spondylitis. The CDR3 protein is CASSLEREDEQYF. CDR3 in DNA: TGTGCCAGCAGCTTAGAGCGGGAGGACGAGCAGTACTTC. The variable domain in full, completed from reference TRBV7-2 and TRBJ2-7, reads GAGVSQSPSNKVTEKGKDVELRCDPISGHTALYWYRQSLGQGLEFLIYFQGNSAPDKSGLPSDRFSAERTGGSVSTLTIQRTQQEDSAVYLCASSLEREDEQYFGPGTRLTVT.